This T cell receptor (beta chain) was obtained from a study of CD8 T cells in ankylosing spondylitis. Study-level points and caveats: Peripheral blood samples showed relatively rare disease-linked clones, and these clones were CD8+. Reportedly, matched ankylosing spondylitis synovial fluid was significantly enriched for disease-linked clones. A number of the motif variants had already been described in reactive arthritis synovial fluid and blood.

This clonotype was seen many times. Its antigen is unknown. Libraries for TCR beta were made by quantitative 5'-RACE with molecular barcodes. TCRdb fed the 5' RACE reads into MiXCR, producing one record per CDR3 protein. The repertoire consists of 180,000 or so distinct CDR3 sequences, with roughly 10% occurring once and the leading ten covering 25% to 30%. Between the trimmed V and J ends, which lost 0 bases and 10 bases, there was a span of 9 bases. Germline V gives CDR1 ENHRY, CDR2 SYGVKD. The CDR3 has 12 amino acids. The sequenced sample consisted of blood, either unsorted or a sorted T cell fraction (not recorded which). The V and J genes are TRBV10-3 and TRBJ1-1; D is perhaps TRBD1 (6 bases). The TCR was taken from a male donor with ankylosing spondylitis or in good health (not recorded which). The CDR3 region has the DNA TGTGCCATCAGTGAGTCGAGGGGGGCAGCTTTCTTT. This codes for CAISESRGAAFF.